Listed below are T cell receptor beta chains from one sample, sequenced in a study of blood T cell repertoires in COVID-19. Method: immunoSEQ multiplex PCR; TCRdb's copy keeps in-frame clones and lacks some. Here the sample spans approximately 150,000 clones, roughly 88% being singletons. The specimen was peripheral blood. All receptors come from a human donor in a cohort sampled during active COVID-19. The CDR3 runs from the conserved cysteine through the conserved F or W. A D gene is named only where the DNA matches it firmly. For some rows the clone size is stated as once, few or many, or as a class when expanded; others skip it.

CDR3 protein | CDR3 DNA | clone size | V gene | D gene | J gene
CASSSGRQETQYF | TGTGCCAGTAGTTCCGGGAGACAAGAGACCCAGTACTTC | NA | TRBV19 | NA | TRBJ2-5
CASSPHLRDRQETQYF | TGTGCCAGCAGCCCCCACCTCCGGGACAGACAAGAGACCCAGTACTTC | NA | TRBV7-9 | TRBD1 | TRBJ2-5
CASSPERQGVNEQYF | TGTGCCAGCTCACCTGAGAGACAGGGGGTCAACGAGCAGTACTTC | NA | TRBV18 | TRBD1 | TRBJ2-7
CASSAGSLGTEAFF | TGTGCCAGCAGTGCGGGATCGCTTGGCACTGAAGCTTTCTTT | NA | TRBV2 | NA | TRBJ1-1
CASSSTGISEQYF | TGTGCCAGCAGCTCAACAGGGATATCCGAGCAGTACTTC | NA | TRBV5-4 | NA | TRBJ2-7
CASSSRPGTEAFF | TGTGCCAGCAGCTCGCGGCCGGGCACTGAAGCTTTCTTT | few | TRBV9 | NA | TRBJ1-1
CASSLYTTPYEQYF | TGTGCCAGCAGCTTATACACCACCCCCTACGAGCAGTACTTC | NA | TRBV5-6 | NA | TRBJ2-7
CASSEAGQGQNEQFF | TGTGCCAGCAGTGAAGCCGGACAGGGCCAAAATGAGCAGTTCTTC | medium-sized | TRBV2 | TRBD1 | TRBJ2-1
CSVYGGYTDTQYF | TGCAGCGTTTACGGAGGGTACACAGATACGCAGTATTTT | NA | TRBV29-1 | NA | TRBJ2-3
CASSTGEVQPQHF | TGTGCCAGCAGTACAGGGGAAGTTCAGCCCCAGCATTTT | few | TRBV27 | TRBD1 | TRBJ1-5
CASTGFWDTQYF | TGTGCCAGCACCGGGTTCTGGGATACGCAGTATTTT | once | TRBV11-1 | NA | TRBJ2-3
CASSLGGTGGRPQHF | TGTGCCAGCAGCTTGGGTGGGACAGGGGGACGGCCCCAGCATTTT | NA | TRBV5-6 | TRBD1 | TRBJ1-5
CASSLRGTSVYNEQFF | TGTGCCAGCAGCCTACGCGGGACTAGCGTCTACAATGAGCAGTTCTTC | NA | TRBV11-2 | TRBD2 | TRBJ2-1